These 4 T cell receptor beta chains share one sample of origin, sequenced in a study of Graves' ophthalmopathy and Graves' hyperthyroidism. RNA transcripts were the source from which TCR beta CDR3 regions were amplified. First-round RT-PCR relied on HTBI primers, and a second-round multiplex PCR came next. TCRdb fed the multiplex PCR reads into MiXCR, producing one record per CDR3 protein. The profile shows about 700,000 distinct CDR3 sequences, over 40% of them singletons. The sequenced sample was peripheral blood. These receptors all stem from an adult man with Graves' ophthalmopathy.

This clonotype was observed a handful of times. The J gene is TRBJ2-7, the V gene TRBV4-1, with D unresolved. CDR1 MGHRA and CDR2 YSYEKL come from the germline V gene. This CDR3 has 15 amino acids. V lost 0 bases and J 2 bases, leaving 11 bases between the germline ends. The CDR3, as DNA: TGCGCCAGCAGCCAAGAGTCGGCATCCCCCTACGAGCAGTACTTC. This gives the protein CASSQESASPYEQYF.

This clonotype was counted at least ten times. This chain joins TRBV7-6 and TRBJ2-5; D perhaps matches TRBD1 (5 bases). Trimming took 1 base from V and 4 from J, leaving 13 bases between them. This CDR3 has 15 amino acids. Germline lookup yields CDR1 SGHVS and CDR2 FNYEAQ. CDR3 loop: CASSLEVGVGETQYF. In DNA, the CDR3 is TGTGCCAGCAGCTTAGAAGTAGGGGTCGGAGAGACCCAGTACTTC.

Note on this clonotype: A much more abundant neighbour one base away suggests this may be a read error. The DNA of the CDR3 is TGTGCCACCAGTTTACGTTCGGTCGCGGAAAGGGAAGAGACCCAGTACTTC. Translating it yields CATSLRSVAEREETQYF. V is TRBV24-1 and J is TRBJ2-5; unclear D gene. The CDR3 loop spans 17 amino acids. Per the germline V gene, CDR1 is KGHDR and CDR2 is SFDVKD. V shed 6 bases and J shed 3 bases, with 22 bases lying between them.

This clonotype was seen ten or more times. The rearrangement joins TRBV7-9 to TRBJ1-3; D is undetermined. This CDR3 has 15 residues. V was clipped by 4 bases and J by 4 bases, with 14 bases between them. Germline CDR1 is SEHNR and CDR2 is FQNEAQ (reference sequence). CDR3 sequence reads: CASSSVPAEGNTIYF. In DNA, the CDR3 is TGTGCCAGCAGCTCCGTCCCGGCGGAGGGAAACACCATATATTTT. The entire variable domain, with the rest obtained from reference TRBV7-9 and TRBJ1-3, is as follows: DTGVSQNPRHKITKRGQNVTFRCDPISEHNRLYWYRQTLGQGPEFLTYFQNEAQLEKSRLLSDRFSAERPKGSFSTLEIQRTEQGDSAMYLCASSSVPAEGNTIYFGEGSWLTVV.